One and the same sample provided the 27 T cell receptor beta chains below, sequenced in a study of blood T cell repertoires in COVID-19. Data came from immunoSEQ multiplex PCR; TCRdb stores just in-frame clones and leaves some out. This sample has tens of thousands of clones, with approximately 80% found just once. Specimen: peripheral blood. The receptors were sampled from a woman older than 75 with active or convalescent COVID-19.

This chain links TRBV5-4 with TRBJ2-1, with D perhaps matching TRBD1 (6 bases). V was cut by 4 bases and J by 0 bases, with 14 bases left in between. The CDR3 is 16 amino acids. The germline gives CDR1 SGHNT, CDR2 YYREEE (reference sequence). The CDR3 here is CASSTPGDISYNEQFF. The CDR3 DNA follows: TGTGCCAGCAGCACGCCAGGGGACATCTCCTACAATGAGCAGTTCTTC.

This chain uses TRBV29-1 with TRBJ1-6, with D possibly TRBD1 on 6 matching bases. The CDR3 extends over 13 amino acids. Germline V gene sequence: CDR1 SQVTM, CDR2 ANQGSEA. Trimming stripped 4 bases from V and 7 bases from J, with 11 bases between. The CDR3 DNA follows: TGCAGCGTTGGAGGGACAAACAATTCACCCCTCCACTTT. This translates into CSVGGTNNSPLHF. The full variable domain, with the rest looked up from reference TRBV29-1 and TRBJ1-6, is SAVISQKPSRDICQRGTSLTIQCQVDSQVTMMFWYRQQPGQSLTLIATANQGSEATYESGFVIDKFPISRPNLTFSTLTVSNMSPEDSSIYLCSVGGTNNSPLHFGNGTRLTVT.

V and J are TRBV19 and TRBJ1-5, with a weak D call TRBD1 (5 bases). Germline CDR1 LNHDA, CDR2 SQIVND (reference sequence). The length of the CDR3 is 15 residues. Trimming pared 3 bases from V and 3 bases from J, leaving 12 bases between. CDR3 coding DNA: TGTGCCAGTAGTATGTTTTCAGGGTTCAATCAGCCCCAGCATTTT. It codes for CASSMFSGFNQPQHF.

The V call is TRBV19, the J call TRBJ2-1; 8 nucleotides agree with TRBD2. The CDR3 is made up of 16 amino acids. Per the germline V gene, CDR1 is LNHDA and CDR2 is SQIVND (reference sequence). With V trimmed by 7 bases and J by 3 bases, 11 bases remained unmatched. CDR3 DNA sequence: TGTGCCAGTAACCAACGGGGGGGTTCCTACTACAATGAGCAGTTCTTC. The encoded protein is CASNQRGGSYYNEQFF. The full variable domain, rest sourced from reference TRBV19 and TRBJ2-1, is DGGITQSPKYLFRKEGQNVTLSCEQNLNHDAMYWYRQDPGQGLRLIYYSQIVNDFQKGDIAEGYSVSREKKESFPLTVTSAQKNPTAFYLCASNQRGGSYYNEQFFGPGTRLTVL.

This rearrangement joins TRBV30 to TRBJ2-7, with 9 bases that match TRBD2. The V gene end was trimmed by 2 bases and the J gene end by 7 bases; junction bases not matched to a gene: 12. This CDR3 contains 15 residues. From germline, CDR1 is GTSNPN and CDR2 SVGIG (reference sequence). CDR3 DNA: TGTGCCTGGAGTAAAGCGGGAGGTCCCCATGGGGAGCAGTACTTC. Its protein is CAWSKAGGPHGEQYF.

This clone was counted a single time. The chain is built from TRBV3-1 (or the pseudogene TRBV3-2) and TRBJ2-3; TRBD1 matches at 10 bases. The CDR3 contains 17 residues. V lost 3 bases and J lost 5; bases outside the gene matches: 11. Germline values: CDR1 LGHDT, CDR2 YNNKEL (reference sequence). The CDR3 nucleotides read TGTGCCAGCAGCCATGACACCGGGACAGGGGTCGGAGATACGCAGTATTTT. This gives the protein CASSHDTGTGVGDTQYF.

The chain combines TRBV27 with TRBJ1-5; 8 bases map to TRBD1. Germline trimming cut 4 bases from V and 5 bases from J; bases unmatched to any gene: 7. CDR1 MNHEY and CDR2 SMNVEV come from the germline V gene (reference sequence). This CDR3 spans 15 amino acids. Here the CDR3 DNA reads TGTGCCAGCAGTTCCCTGGGACAGGCACATCAGCCCCAGCATTTT. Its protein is CASSSLGQAHQPQHF.

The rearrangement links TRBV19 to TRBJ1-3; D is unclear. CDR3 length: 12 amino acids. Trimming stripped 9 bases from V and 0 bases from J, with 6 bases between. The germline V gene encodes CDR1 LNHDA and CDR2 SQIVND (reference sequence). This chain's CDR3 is CASRGSGNTIYF. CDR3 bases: TGTGCCAGCCGCGGCTCTGGAAACACCATATATTTT.

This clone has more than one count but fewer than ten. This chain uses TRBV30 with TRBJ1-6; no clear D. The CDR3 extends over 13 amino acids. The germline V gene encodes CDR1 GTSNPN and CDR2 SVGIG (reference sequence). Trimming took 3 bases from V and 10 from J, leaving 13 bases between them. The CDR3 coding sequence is TGTGCCTGGAGAGACGACGGGAGCTCACCCCTCCACTTT. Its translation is CAWRDDGSSPLHF.

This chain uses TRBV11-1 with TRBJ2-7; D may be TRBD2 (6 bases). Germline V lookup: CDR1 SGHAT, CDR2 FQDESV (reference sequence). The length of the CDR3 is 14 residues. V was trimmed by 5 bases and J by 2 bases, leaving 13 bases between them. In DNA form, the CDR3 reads TGTGCCAGCAGCATTTATAGCGGCCCCTACGAGCAGTACTTC. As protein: CASSIYSGPYEQYF.

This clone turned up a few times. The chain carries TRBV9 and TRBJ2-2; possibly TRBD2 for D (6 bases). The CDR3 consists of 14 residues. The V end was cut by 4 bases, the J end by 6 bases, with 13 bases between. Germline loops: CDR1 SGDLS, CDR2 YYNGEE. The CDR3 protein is CASSSAPSAGELFF. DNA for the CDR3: TGTGCCAGCAGCTCGGCCCCTAGCGCCGGGGAGCTGTTTTTT.

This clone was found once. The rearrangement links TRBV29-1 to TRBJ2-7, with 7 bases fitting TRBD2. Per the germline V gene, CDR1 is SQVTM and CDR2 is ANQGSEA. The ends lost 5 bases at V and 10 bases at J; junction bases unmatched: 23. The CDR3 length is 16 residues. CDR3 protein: CSVTTVNFAGGRSQYF. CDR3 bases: TGCAGCGTTACGACCGTGAATTTCGCGGGCGGGAGATCTCAGTACTTC.

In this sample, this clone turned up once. This chain's CDR3 is CASRPSGLPHQFF. CDR3 nucleotide sequence: TGTGCCAGCAGACCATCGGGACTGCCGCACCAGTTCTTC. The chain has TRBV6-5 and TRBJ2-1, with D perhaps matching TRBD2 (6 bases). Germline V CDR1 and CDR2: MNHEY, SVGAGI. The CDR3 runs 13 residues. V was trimmed by 6 bases and J by 13 bases, leaving 19 bases between them.

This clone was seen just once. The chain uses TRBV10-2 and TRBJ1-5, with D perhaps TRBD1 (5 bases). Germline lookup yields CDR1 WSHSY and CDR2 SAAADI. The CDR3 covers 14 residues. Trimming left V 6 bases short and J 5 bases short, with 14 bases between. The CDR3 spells CASREGRFDQPQHF. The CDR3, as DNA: TGCGCCAGCAGGGAGGGGCGTTTTGATCAGCCCCAGCATTTT.

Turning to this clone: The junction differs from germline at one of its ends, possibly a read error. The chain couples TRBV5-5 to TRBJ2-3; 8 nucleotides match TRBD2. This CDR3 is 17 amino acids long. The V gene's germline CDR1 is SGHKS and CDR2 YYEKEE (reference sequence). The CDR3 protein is CASSLGHVAGPTDTQYF. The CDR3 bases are TGTGCCAGCAGTTTGGGGCATGTAGCGGGACCCACAGATACGCAGTATTTT.

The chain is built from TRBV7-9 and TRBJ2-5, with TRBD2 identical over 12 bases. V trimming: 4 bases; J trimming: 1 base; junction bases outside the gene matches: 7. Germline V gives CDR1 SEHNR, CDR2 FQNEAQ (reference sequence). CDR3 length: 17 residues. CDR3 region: CASSSPRTSGIQETQYF. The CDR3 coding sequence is TGTGCCAGCAGCTCTCCCAGGACTAGCGGGATCCAAGAGACCCAGTACTTC.

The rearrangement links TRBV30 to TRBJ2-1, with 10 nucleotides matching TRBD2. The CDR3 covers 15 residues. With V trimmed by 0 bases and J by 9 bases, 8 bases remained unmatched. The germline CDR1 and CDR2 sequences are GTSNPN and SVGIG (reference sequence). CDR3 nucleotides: TGTGCCTGGAGTGTACTTGTGGCTAGCGGGAGTGAGCAGTTCTTC. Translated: CAWSVLVASGSEQFF.

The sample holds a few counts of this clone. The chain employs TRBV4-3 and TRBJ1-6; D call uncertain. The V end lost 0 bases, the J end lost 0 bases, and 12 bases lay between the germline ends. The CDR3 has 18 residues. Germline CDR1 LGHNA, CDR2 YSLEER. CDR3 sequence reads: CASSQDPSSSSYNSPLHF. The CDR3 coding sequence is TGCGCCAGCAGCCAAGACCCGAGTTCTAGCTCCTATAATTCACCCCTCCACTTT.

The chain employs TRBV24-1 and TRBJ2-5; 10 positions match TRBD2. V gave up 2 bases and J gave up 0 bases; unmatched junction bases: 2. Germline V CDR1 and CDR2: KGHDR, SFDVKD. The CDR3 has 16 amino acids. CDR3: CATSDSGLAHQETQYF. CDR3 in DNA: TGTGCCACCAGTGATTCGGGACTAGCGCACCAAGAGACCCAGTACTTC.

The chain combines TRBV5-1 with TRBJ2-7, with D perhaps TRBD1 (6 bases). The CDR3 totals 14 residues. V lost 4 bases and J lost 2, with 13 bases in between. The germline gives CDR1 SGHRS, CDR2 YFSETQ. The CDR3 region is CASSTVGGTYEQYF. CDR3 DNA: TGCGCCAGCAGCACCGTAGGGGGAACCTACGAGCAGTACTTC.

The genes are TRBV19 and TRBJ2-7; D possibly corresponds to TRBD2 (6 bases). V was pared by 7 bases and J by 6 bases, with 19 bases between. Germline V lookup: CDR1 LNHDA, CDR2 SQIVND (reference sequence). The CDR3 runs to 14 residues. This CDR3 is CASKSETGRLEQYF. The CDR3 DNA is TGTGCCAGTAAATCTGAGACCGGGAGACTCGAGCAGTACTTC.

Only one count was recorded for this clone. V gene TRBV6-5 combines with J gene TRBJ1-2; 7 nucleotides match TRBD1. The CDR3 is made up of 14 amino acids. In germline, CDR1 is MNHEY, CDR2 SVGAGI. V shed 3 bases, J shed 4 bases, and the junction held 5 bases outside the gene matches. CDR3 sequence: CASSYGRGSYGYTF. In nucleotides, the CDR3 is TGTGCCAGCAGTTATGGCAGGGGGTCCTATGGCTACACCTTC.

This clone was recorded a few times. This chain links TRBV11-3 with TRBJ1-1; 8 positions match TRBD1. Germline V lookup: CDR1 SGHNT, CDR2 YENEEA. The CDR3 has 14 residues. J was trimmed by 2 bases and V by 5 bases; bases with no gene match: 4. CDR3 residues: CASSADRGNTEAFF. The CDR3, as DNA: TGTGCCAGCAGCGCCGACAGGGGAAACACTGAAGCTTTCTTT.

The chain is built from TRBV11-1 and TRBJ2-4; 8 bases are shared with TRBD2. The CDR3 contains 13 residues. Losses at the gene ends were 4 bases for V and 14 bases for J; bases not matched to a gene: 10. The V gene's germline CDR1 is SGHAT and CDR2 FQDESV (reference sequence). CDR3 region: CASSSQMPGLEYF. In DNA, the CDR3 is TGTGCCAGCAGCTCTCAAATGCCGGGACTAGAGTACTTC.

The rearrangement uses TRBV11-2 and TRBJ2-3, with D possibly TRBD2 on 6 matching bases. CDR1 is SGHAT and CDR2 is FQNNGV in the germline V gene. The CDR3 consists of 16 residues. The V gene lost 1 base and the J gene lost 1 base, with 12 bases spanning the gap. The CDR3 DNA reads TGTGCCAGCAGCTTAGGACTAGGTGGGGGCACAGATACGCAGTATTTT. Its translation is CASSLGLGGGTDTQYF.

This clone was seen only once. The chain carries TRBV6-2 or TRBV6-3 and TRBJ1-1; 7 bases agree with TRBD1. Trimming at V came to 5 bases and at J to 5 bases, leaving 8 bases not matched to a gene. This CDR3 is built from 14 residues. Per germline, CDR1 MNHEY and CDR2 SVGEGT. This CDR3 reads CASSLRQGWTEAFF. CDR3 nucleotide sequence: TGTGCCAGCAGTCTACGACAGGGATGGACTGAAGCTTTCTTT.

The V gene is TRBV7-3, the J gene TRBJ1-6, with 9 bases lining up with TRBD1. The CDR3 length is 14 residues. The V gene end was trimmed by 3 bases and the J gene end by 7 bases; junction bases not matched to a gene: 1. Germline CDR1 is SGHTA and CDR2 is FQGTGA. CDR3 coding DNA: TGTGCCAGCAGCTTCACAGGGGGCAATTCACCCCTCCACTTT. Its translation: CASSFTGGNSPLHF.